One sample yielded the 8 T cell receptor beta chains listed below, sequenced in a study of CD8 T cells in Susac syndrome. When the RNA was reverse transcribed, random hexamers were used with an input of about 0.45 to 1 ug. A single record per CDR3 protein comes from TCRdb applying MiXCR to the immunoSEQ multiplex PCR reads. The sample has a few hundred thousand distinct CDR3 sequences; about 89% are singletons. Sequencing was carried out using CD8+ T cells from PBMCs. The receptor set was obtained from a human donor with multiple sclerosis.

The chain carries TRBV7-2 and TRBJ1-1; TRBD1 might be the D (6 bases). Germline values: CDR1 SGHTA, CDR2 FQGNSA. This CDR3 region has 15 residues. With 4 bases removed from V and 0 bases from J, the gap between germline ends came to 12 bases. This CDR3 reads CASSWTANMNTEAFF. CDR3 DNA: TGTGCCAGCAGCTGGACAGCCAACATGAACACTGAAGCTTTCTTT.

This chain links TRBV3-1 with TRBJ2-2; a possible D gene is TRBD2 (7 bases). Trimming cost V 1 base and J 1 base, with 22 bases left between them. The CDR3 has 20 residues. CDR1 is LGHDT and CDR2 is YNNKEL in the germline V gene (reference sequence). The CDR3 protein is CASSQGEGDTQPWNTGELFF. In DNA form, the CDR3 reads TGTGCCAGCAGCCAAGGGGAGGGGGACACCCAACCTTGGAACACCGGGGAGCTGTTTTTT.

This clonotype was found a few times. The V and J genes are TRBV6-2 or TRBV6-3 and TRBJ2-1; D is possibly TRBD2 (6 bases). The V gene lost 5 bases and the J gene lost 0 bases, with 11 bases spanning the gap. Germline-derived CDR1 and CDR2 are MNHEY and SVGEGT. The CDR3 sequence is 15 residues long. In DNA form, the CDR3 reads TGTGCCAGCAGTCCTGGACTAAGCTCCTACAATGAGCAGTTCTTC. This gives the protein CASSPGLSSYNEQFF.

The chain uses TRBV9 and TRBJ2-3, with D tentatively TRBD2 (5 bases). The CDR3 loop spans 16 amino acids. Trimming pared 1 base from V and 0 bases from J, leaving 12 bases between. The germline V gene encodes CDR1 SGDLS and CDR2 YYNGEE. CDR3 sequence reads: CASSVTRTASTDTQYF. CDR3 sequence (DNA): TGTGCCAGCAGCGTAACCCGGACTGCTAGCACAGATACGCAGTATTTT.

The rearrangement joins TRBV19 to TRBJ2-3, with 9 bases that match TRBD1. V lost 10 bases to trimming and J lost 1 base; unmatched junction nucleotides: 6. Per germline, CDR1 LNHDA and CDR2 SQIVND (reference sequence). There are 14 residues in the CDR3. This CDR3 reads CATTGGKGTDTQYF. As DNA, the CDR3 is TGTGCCACTACAGGGGGCAAGGGCACAGATACGCAGTATTTT.

This rearrangement joins TRBV20-1 to TRBJ2-7, with 7 bases matching TRBD2. Germline V gene lookup returns CDR1 DFQATT and CDR2 SNEGSKA (reference sequence). The CDR3 totals 15 residues. The CDR3 reads CRVGRGLVGNYEQYF. The DNA of the CDR3 is TGCAGGGTCGGACGAGGACTAGTGGGAAACTACGAGCAGTACTTC.

J is TRBJ2-3 and V is TRBV3-1; no clear D gene. Germline CDR1 LGHDT, CDR2 YNNKEL (reference sequence). The CDR3 length is 17 residues. The ends were cut back, 0 bases at V and 0 bases at J, with 13 bases in the middle. The DNA for the CDR3 is TGTGCCAGCAGCCAAGACAGCGCCCGGCCTAGCACAGATACGCAGTATTTT. Translating gives CASSQDSARPSTDTQYF.

This chain joins TRBV9 and TRBJ2-3; TRBD2 aligns across 11 bases. V trimming: 2 bases; J trimming: 7 bases; junction bases outside the gene matches: 6. CDR3 length equals 15 residues. The germline V gene has CDR1 SGDLS and CDR2 YYNGEE. The CDR3 spells CASSVGLAVLNTQYF. In DNA, the CDR3 is TGTGCCAGCAGCGTGGGACTAGCGGTTTTAAATACGCAGTATTTT.